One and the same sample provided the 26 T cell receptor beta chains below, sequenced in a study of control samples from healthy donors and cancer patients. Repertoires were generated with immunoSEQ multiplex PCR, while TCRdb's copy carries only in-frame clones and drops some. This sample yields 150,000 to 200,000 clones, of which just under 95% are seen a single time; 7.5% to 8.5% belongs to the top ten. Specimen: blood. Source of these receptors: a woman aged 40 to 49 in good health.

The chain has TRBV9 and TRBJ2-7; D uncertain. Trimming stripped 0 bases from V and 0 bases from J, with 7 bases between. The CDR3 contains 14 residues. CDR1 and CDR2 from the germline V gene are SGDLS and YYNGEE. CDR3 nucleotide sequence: TGTGCCAGCAGCGTAGTTCCTAGCTCCTACGAGCAGTACTTC. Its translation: CASSVVPSSYEQYF. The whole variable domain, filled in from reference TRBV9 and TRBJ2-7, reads DSGVTQTPKHLITATGQRVTLRCSPRSGDLSVYWYQQSLDQGLQFLIQYYNGEERAKGNILERFSAQQFPDLHSELNLSSLELGDSALYFCASSVVPSSYEQYFGPGTRLTVT.

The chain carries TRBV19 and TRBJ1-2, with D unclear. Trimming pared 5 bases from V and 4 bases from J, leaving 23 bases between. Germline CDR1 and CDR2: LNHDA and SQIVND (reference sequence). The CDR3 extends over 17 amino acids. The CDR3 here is CASSRTLTGNGAYGYTF. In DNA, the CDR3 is TGTGCCAGTAGTCGAACCCTCACGGGGAACGGAGCCTATGGCTACACCTTC.

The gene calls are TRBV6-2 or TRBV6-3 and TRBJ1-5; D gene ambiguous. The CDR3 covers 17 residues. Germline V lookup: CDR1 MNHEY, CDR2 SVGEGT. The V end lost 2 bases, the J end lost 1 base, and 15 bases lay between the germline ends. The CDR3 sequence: CASSYVRVIQSNQPQHF. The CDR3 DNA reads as TGTGCCAGCAGTTACGTAAGGGTGATCCAGAGCAATCAGCCCCAGCATTTT.

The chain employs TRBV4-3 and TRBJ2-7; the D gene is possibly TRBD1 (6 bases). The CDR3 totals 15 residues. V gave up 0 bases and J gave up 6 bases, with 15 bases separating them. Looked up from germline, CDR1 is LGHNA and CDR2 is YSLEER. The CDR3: CASSQEGQGSREQYF. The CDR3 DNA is TGCGCCAGCAGCCAAGAGGGGCAGGGGAGTCGCGAGCAGTACTTC.

CDR3 DNA sequence: TGTGCCAGCAGCTTAGGGGGGGCAGAAGCTTTCTTT. It specifies CASSLGGAEAFF. This chain links TRBV7-9 with TRBJ1-1; possibly TRBD1 for D (6 bases). The germline CDR1 and CDR2 sequences are SEHNR and FQNEAQ (reference sequence). V shed 1 base and J shed 8 bases, with 8 bases lying between them. The CDR3 extends over 12 amino acids.

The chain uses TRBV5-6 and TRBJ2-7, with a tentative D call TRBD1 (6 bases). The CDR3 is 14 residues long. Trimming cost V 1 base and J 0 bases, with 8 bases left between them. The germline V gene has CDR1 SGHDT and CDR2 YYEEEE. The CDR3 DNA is TGTGCCAGCAGCTTGACAGGGCGCTCCTACGAGCAGTACTTC. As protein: CASSLTGRSYEQYF.

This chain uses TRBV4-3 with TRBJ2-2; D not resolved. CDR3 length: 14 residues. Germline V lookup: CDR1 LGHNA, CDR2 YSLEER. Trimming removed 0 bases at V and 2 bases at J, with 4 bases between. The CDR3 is CASSQDYNTGELFF. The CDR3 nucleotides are TGCGCCAGCAGCCAAGATTATAACACCGGGGAGCTGTTTTTT.

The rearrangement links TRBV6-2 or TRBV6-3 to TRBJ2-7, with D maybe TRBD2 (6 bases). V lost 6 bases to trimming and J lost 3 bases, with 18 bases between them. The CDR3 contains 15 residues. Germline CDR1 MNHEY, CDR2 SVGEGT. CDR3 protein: CASSISGVVGYEQYF. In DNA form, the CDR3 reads TGTGCCAGCAGCATATCGGGGGTCGTTGGCTACGAGCAGTACTTC.

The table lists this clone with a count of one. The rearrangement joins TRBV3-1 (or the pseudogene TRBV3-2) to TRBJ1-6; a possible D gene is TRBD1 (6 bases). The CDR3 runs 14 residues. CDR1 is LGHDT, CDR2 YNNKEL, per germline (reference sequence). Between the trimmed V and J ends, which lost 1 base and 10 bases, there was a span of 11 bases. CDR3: CASSQGTEGSPLHF. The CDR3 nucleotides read TGTGCCAGCAGCCAAGGGACAGAAGGCTCACCCCTCCACTTT.

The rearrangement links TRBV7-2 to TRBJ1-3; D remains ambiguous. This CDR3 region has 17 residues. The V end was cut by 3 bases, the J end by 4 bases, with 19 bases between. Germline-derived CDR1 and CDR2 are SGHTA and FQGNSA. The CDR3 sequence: CASSLSSTRVSGNTIYF. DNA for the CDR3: TGTGCCAGCAGCTTGAGTTCCACACGGGTGTCCGGAAACACCATATATTTT.

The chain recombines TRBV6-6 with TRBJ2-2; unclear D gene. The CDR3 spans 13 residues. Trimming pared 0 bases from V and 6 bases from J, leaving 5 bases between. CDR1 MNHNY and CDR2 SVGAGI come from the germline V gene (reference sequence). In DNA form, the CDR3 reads TGTGCCAGCAGTTACTCCTCCCCCGGGGAGCTGTTTTTT. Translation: CASSYSSPGELFF.

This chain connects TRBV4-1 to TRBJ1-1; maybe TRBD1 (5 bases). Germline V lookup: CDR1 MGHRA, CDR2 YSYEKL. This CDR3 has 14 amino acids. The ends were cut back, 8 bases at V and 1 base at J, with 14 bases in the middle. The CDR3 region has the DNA TGCGCCAGCCAGCGAAGAGGGGAGAACACTGAAGCTTTCTTT. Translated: CASQRRGENTEAFF.

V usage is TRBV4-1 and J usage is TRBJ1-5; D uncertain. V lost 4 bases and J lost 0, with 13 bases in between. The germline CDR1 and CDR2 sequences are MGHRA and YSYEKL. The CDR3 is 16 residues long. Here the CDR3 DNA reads TGCGCCAGCAGCCCTTCCGAAGTCTATAGCAATCAGCCCCAGCATTTT. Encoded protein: CASSPSEVYSNQPQHF.

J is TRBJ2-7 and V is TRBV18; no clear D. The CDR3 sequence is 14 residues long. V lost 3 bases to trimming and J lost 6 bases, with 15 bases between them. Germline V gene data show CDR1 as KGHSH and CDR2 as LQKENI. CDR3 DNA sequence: TGTGCCAGCTCACCGGGTCGCTCAAAAGGCGAGCAGTACTTC. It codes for CASSPGRSKGEQYF.

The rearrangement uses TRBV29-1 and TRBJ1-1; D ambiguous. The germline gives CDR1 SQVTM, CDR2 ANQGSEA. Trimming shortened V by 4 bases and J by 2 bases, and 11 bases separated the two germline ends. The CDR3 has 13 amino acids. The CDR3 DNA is TGCAGCGTTGTTGGGTCTGTCAACACTGAAGCTTTCTTT. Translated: CSVVGSVNTEAFF.

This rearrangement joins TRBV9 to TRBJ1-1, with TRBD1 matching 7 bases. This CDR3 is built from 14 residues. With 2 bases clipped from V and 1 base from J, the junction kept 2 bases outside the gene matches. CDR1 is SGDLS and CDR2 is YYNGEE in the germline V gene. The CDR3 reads CASSVQGENTEAFF. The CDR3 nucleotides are TGTGCCAGCAGCGTCCAGGGGGAGAACACTGAAGCTTTCTTT. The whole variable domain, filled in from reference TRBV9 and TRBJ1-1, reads DSGVTQTPKHLITATGQRVTLRCSPRSGDLSVYWYQQSLDQGLQFLIQYYNGEERAKGNILERFSAQQFPDLHSELNLSSLELGDSALYFCASSVQGENTEAFFGQGTRLTVV.

The CDR3 loop reads CASSPAGGDGGELFF. In DNA form, the CDR3 reads TGTGCCAGCTCACCAGCGGGAGGGGACGGCGGGGAGCTGTTTTTT. V and J are TRBV18 and TRBJ2-2; 9 bases are a match to TRBD2. Germline CDR1 reads KGHSH; CDR2 reads LQKENI. Trimming took 2 bases from V and 7 from J; bases not matched to a gene: 5. The CDR3 covers 15 residues. Drawing the rest from reference TRBV18 and TRBJ2-2, the complete variable domain is NAGVMQNPRHLVRRRGQEARLRCSPMKGHSHVYWYRQLPEEGLKFMVYLQKENIIDESGMPKERFSAEFPKEGPSILRIQQVVRGDSAAYFCASSPAGGDGGELFFGEGSRLTVL.

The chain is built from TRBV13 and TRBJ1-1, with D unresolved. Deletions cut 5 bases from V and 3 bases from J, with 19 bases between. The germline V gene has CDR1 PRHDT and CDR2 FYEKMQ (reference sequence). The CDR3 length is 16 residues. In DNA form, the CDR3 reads TGTGCCAGCAGCCACAGACCGGGCCCCTCTGACACTGAAGCTTTCTTT. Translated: CASSHRPGPSDTEAFF.

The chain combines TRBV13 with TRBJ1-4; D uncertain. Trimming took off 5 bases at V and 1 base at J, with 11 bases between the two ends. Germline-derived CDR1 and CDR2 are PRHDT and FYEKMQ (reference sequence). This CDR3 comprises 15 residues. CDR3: CASSLYAETNEKLFF. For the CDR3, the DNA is TGTGCCAGCAGCCTGTACGCGGAAACTAATGAAAAACTGTTTTTT.

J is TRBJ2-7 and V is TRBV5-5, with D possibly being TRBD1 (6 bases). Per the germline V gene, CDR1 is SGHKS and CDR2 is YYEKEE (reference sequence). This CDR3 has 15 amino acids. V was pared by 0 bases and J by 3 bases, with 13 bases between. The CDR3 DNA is TGTGCCAGCAGCTTGGGACAAACAGGGATCTACGAGCAGTACTTC. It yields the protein CASSLGQTGIYEQYF.

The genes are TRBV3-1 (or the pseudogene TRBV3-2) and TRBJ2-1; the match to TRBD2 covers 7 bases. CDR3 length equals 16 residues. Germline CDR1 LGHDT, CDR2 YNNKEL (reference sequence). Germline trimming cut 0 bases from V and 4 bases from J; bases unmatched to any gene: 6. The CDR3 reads CASSQENGRRYNEQFF. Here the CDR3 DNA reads TGTGCCAGCAGCCAAGAAAACGGGAGGAGATACAATGAGCAGTTCTTC.

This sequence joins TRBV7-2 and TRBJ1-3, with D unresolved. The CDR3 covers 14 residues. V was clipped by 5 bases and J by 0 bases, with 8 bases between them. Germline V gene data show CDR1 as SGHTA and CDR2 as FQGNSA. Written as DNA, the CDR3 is TGTGCCAGCAGCGTAGGGAACTCTGGAAACACCATATATTTT. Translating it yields CASSVGNSGNTIYF.

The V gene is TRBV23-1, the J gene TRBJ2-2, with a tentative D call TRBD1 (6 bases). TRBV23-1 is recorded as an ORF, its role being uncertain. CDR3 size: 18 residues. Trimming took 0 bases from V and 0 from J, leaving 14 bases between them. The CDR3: CASSQSTEQGSNTGELFF. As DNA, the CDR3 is TGCGCCAGCAGTCAATCCACCGAACAGGGATCGAACACCGGGGAGCTGTTTTTT.

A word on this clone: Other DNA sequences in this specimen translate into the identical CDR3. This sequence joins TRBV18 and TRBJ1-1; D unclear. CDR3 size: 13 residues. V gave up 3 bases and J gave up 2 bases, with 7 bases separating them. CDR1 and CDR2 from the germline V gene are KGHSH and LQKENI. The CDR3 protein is CASSPQPNTEAFF. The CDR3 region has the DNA TGTGCCAGCTCACCTCAGCCCAACACTGAAGCTTTCTTT.

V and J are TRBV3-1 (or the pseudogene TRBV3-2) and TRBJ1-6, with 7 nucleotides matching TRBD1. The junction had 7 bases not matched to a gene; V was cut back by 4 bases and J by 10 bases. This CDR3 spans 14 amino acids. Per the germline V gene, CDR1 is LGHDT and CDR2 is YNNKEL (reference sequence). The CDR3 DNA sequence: TGTGCCAGCAGCCCCAAGACAGGGCAGTCACCCCTCCACTTT. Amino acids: CASSPKTGQSPLHF.

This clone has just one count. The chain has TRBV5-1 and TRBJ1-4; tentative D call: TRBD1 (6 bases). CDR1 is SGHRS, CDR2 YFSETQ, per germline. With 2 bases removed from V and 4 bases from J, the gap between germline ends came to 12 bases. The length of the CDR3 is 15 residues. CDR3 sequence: CASSFSRGGNEKLFF. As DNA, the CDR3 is TGCGCCAGCAGCTTCTCCCGAGGGGGTAATGAAAAACTGTTTTTT.